This TCR beta chain derives from a study of OX40 agonist ivuxolimab in advanced cancers. Study information: Age averaged about 66 years (range about 23 to 80), and 82.7% were male.

This clone was observed a single time. V shed 6 bases, J shed 4 bases, and the junction held 7 bases outside the gene matches. Germline values: CDR1 MDHEN, CDR2 SYDVKM. The CDR3 loop spans 15 amino acids. Using immunoSEQ multiplex PCR, the repertoire was profiled, and TCRdb retains in-frame clones only, with some absent. This sample has 71,000 or so clones, with about 88% found just once. The sequence was obtained from an adult with an advanced solid tumor such as melanoma, head and neck, liver or kidney cancer. The chain is built from TRBV28 and TRBJ2-1; 9 bases line up with TRBD2. This specimen was CD4+ or CD8+ T cells sorted from blood, taken in a trial of the OX40 agonist ivuxolimab. CDR3 DNA sequence: TGTGCCAGCAGCCAAGGGACTAGCAGTTACAATGAGCAGTTCTTC. Its translation is CASSQGTSSYNEQFF.